Below are 11 T cell receptor beta chains sequenced from a single sample in a study of cytomegalovirus exposure and HLA in healthy donors. Primers: 60 Vbeta forward and 13 Jbeta reverse. Assay: immunoSEQ multiplex PCR; the TCRdb copy retains only in-frame clones and omits some. The sample has under 200,000 clones; 70% to 80% are singletons. Sequencing used PBMCs. These TCRs come from a man aged 60-69 years in good health and CMV-seronegative.

The chain combines TRBV5-1 with TRBJ1-1, with D perhaps matching TRBD1 (5 bases). This CDR3 has 15 residues. CDR1 SGHRS and CDR2 YFSETQ come from the germline V gene. The germline V and J ends were trimmed by 1 base and 2 bases, with 12 bases remaining between them. As DNA, the CDR3 is TGCGCCAGCAGCTTGAATGGGGACTTTAACACTGAAGCTTTCTTT. It encodes CASSLNGDFNTEAFF.

The chain couples TRBV6-5 to TRBJ1-1; D gene uncertain. The CDR3 is made up of 10 amino acids. V lost 5 bases and J 8 bases, leaving 6 bases between the germline ends. Germline V lookup: CDR1 MNHEY, CDR2 SVGAGI. The CDR3 DNA reads as TGTGCCAGCAGTGATCGGGAAGCTTTCTTT. It encodes CASSDREAFF.

The gene calls are TRBV6-5 and TRBJ2-7, with D maybe TRBD2 (6 bases). This CDR3 spans 15 amino acids. Trimming cost V 5 bases and J 0 bases, with 14 bases left between them. In germline, CDR1 is MNHEY, CDR2 SVGAGI. Written as DNA, the CDR3 is TGTGCCAGCAGTCCCCATAGCGGTTTCTCCTACGAGCAGTACTTC. This translates into CASSPHSGFSYEQYF.

This rearrangement joins TRBV28 to TRBJ2-1; weak D call: TRBD2 (5 bases). The CDR3 loop spans 14 amino acids. CDR1 and CDR2 (germline): MDHEN, SYDVKM. V lost 6 bases, J lost 0 bases, and 9 bases lay in between. CDR3 in amino acids: CASRAASSYNEQFF. CDR3 coding DNA: TGTGCCAGCAGAGCGGCGAGCTCCTACAATGAGCAGTTCTTC.

The gene calls are TRBV21-1 and TRBJ2-2; the table calls TRBD1, which could not be checked here. TRBV21-1 is a pseudogene. This CDR3 region has 17 residues. The DNA of the CDR3 is TGTGCCAGCAGGACTCTACCCGGGACAGCGAACACCGGGGAGCTGTTTTTT. Translating it yields CASRTLPGTANTGELFF.

This chain joins TRBV6-1 and TRBJ1-1; D may be TRBD1 (5 bases). The length of the CDR3 is 13 residues. Germline-derived CDR1 and CDR2 are MNHNS and SASEGT. Trimming pared 7 bases from V and 3 bases from J, leaving 12 bases between. CDR3: CASNPLQDTEAFF. As DNA, the CDR3 is TGTGCCAGCAATCCCTTACAGGACACTGAAGCTTTCTTT.

The rearrangement links TRBV11-2 to TRBJ2-3; 8 bases align to TRBD2. Trimming cost V 5 bases and J 2 bases; bases outside gene matches: 9. This CDR3 is built from 16 residues. CDR1 and CDR2 from the germline V gene are SGHAT and FQNNGV. CDR3 DNA sequence: TGTGCCAGCAGCCCACCGGGACTAGTATCCACAGATACGCAGTATTTT. Its protein is CASSPPGLVSTDTQYF.

CDR3 protein: CASSYSGRGGETQYF. The DNA for the CDR3 is TGTGCCAGCAGTTACTCGGGGAGGGGTGGGGAGACCCAGTACTTC. The chain joins TRBV6-5 to TRBJ2-5, with 7 bases identical to TRBD2. Trimming cost V 0 bases and J 5 bases; bases outside gene matches: 6. CDR1 and CDR2 (germline): MNHEY, SVGAGI. The CDR3 runs 15 residues.

In its sample, this clone was seen a few times. The J gene is TRBJ1-5, the V gene TRBV5-1, with D unclear. CDR1 and CDR2 (germline): SGHRS, YFSETQ. Trimming shortened V by 4 bases and J by 1 base, and 9 bases separated the two germline ends. CDR3 length equals 14 residues. The CDR3 coding sequence is TGCGCCAGCAGCCCGACGGGGAGCAATCAGCCCCAGCATTTT. Amino acid sequence: CASSPTGSNQPQHF.

The rearrangement uses TRBV5-1 and TRBJ2-2, with 7 bases matching TRBD1. CDR1 is SGHRS and CDR2 is YFSETQ in the germline V gene. J gave up 1 base and V 3 bases, and 3 bases lay outside the gene matches. This CDR3 is 15 amino acids long. CDR3 protein: CASSSQGKNTGELFF. The CDR3 coding sequence is TGCGCCAGCAGCTCACAGGGGAAGAACACCGGGGAGCTGTTTTTT. Together with reference TRBV5-1 and TRBJ2-2, the CDR3 gives the full variable domain: KAGVTQTPRYLIKTRGQQVTLSCSPISGHRSVSWYQQTPGQGLQFLFEYFSETQRNKGNFPGRFSGRQFSNSRSEMNVSTLELGDSALYLCASSSQGKNTGELFFGEGSRLTVL.

This clone was seen more than once but under ten times. The chain employs TRBV4-3 and TRBJ2-7, with 11 bases aligning to TRBD1. Germline V gives CDR1 LGHNA, CDR2 YSLEER. V lost 2 bases to trimming and J lost 5 bases; unmatched junction nucleotides: 2. The CDR3 has 14 amino acids. CDR3 sequence: CASSQQDRGHEQYF. Written as DNA, the CDR3 is TGCGCCAGCAGCCAACAGGACAGGGGGCACGAGCAGTACTTC.